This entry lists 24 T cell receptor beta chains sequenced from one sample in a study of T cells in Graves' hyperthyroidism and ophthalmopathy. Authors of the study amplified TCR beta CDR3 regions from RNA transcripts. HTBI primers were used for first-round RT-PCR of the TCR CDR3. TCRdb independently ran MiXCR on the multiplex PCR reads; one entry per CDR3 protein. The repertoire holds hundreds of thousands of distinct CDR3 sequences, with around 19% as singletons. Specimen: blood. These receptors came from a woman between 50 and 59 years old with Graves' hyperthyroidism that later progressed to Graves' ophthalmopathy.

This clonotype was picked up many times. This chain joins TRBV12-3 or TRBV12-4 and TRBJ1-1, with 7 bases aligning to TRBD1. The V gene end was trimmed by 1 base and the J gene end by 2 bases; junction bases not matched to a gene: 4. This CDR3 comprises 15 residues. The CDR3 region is CASSLGDRLNTEAFF. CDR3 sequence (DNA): TGTGCCAGCAGTTTAGGGGACAGACTTAACACTGAAGCTTTCTTT.

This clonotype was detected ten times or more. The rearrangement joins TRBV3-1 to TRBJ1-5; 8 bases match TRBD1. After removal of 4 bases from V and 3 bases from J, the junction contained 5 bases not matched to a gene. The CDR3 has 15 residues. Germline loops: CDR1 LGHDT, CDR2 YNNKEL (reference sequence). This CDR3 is CASSLQGALNQPQHF. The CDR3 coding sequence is TGTGCCAGCAGCCTTCAGGGGGCCCTCAATCAGCCCCAGCATTTT. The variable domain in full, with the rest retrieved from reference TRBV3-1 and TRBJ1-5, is DTAVSQTPKYLVTQMGNDKSIKCEQNLGHDTMYWYKQDSKKFLKIMFSYNNKELIINETVPNRFSPKSPDKAHLNLHINSLELGDSAVYFCASSLQGALNQPQHFGDGTRLSIL.

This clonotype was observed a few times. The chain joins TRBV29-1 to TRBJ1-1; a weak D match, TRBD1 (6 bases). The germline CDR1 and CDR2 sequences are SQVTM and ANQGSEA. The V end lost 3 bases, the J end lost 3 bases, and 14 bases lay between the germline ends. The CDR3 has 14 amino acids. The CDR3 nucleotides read TGCAGCGTTGAGGGGGCTCGTGGGGACACTGAAGCTTTCTTT. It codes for CSVEGARGDTEAFF. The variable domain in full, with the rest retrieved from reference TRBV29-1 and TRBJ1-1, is SAVISQKPSRDICQRGTSLTIQCQVDSQVTMMFWYRQQPGQSLTLIATANQGSEATYESGFVIDKFPISRPNLTFSTLTVSNMSPEDSSIYLCSVEGARGDTEAFFGQGTRLTVV.

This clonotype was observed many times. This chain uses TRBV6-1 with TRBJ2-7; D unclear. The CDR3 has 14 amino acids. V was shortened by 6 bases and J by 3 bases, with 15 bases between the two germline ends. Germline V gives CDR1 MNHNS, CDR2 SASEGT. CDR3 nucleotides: TGTGCCAGCAGGGTATTTGGAGCCAACTACGAGCAGTACTTC. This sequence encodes CASRVFGANYEQYF.

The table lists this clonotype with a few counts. For the CDR3, the DNA is TGTGCCAGCAGTTACGAGACAGGTCCGGAGACCCAGTACTTC. The encoded protein is CASSYETGPETQYF. The chain carries TRBV6-1 and TRBJ2-5, with D perhaps TRBD1 (6 bases). The CDR3 length is 14 residues. V lost 5 bases and J lost 5, with 15 bases in between. Germline-derived CDR1 and CDR2 are MNHNS and SASEGT.

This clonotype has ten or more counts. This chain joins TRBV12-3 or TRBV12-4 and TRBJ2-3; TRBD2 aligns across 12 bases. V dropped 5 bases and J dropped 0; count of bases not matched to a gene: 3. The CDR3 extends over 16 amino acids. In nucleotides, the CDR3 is TGTGCCAGCAGTACTAGCGGGGGGACTAGCACAGATACGCAGTATTTT. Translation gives CASSTSGGTSTDTQYF.

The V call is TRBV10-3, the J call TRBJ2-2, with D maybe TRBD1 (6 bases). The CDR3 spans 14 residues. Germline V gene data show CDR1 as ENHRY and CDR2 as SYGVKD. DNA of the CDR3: TGTGCGATCGCGGACAGCGCGAACACCGGGGAGCTGTTTTTT. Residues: CAIADSANTGELFF.

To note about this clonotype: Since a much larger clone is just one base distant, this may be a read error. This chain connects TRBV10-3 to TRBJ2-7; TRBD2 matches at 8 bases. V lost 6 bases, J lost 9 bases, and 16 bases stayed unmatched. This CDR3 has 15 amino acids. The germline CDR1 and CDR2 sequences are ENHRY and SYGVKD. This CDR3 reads CAISGLAVLSNVQYF. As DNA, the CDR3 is TGTGCCATCAGCGGACTAGCTGTTCTTTCCAACGTGCAGTACTTC.

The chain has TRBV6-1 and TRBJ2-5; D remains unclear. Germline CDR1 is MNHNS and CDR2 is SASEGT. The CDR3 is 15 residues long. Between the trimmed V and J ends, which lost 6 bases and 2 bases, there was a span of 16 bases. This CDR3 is CASSRGQTQQETQYF. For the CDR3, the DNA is TGTGCCAGCAGCCGTGGCCAGACTCAGCAAGAGACCCAGTACTTC.

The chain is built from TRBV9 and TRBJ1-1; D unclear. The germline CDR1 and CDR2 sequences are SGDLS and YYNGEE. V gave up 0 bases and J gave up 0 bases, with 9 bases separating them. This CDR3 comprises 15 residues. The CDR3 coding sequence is TGTGCCAGCAGCGTAGCGAGCTCCATGAACACTGAAGCTTTCTTT. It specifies CASSVASSMNTEAFF.

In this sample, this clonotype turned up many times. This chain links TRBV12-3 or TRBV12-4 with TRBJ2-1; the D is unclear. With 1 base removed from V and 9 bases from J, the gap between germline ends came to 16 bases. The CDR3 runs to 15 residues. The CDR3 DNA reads TGTGCCAGCAGTTTAGGGGTAGGCGTGACGTCTGAGCAGTTCTTC. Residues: CASSLGVGVTSEQFF.

In nucleotides, the CDR3 is TGTGCCAGCACTCCTACTGGCCCTAACCATGAAAAACTGTTTTTT. It codes for CASTPTGPNHEKLFF. The chain recombines TRBV2 with TRBJ1-4; no reliable D call. The CDR3 extends over 15 amino acids. The V end was cut by 7 bases, the J end by 6 bases, with 18 bases between. Germline CDR1 and CDR2: SNHLY and FYNNEI.

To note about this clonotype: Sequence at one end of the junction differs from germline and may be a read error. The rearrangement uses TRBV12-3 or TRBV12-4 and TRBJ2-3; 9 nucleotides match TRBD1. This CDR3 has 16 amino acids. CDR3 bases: TGTGCCAGCAGCAACCTGACAGGGGGGGAGACAGATGCGCAGTATTTT. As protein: CASSNLTGGETDAQYF.

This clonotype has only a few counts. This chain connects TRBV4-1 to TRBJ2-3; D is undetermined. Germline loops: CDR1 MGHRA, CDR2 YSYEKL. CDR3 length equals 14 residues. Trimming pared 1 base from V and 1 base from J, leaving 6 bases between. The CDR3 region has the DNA TGCGCCAGCAGCCAAGTACTGCGCACAGATACGCAGTATTTT. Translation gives CASSQVLRTDTQYF.

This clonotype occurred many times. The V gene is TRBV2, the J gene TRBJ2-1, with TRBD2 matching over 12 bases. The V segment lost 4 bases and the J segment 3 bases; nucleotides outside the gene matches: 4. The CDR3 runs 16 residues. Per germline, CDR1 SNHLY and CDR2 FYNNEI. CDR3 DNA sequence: TGTGCCAGCAGTGCGCCGACTAGCGGGGGCTACAATGAGCAGTTCTTC. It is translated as CASSAPTSGGYNEQFF.

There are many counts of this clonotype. CDR3 loop: CSARRRQGETQYF. The CDR3 DNA is TGCAGTGCTAGGCGCCGCCAGGGCGAGACCCAGTACTTC. The chain uses TRBV20-1 and TRBJ2-5; possible D gene TRBD1, 5 bases. The CDR3 spans 13 residues. The germline V gene has CDR1 DFQATT and CDR2 SNEGSKA (reference sequence). Trimming took off 3 bases at V and 5 bases at J, with 13 bases between the two ends.

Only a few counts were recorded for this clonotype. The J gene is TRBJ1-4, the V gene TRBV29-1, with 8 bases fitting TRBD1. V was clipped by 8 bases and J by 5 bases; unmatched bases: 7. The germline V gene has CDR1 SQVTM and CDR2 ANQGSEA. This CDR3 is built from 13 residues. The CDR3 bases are TGCAGCACCTCACAGGGGGACAATGAAAAACTGTTTTTT. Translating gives CSTSQGDNEKLFF.

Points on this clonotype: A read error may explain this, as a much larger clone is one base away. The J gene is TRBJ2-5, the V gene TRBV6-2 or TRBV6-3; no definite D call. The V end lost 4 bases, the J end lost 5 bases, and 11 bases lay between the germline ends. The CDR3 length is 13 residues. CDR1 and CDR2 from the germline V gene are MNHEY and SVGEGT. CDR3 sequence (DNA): TGTGCCAGCAGTTGGACCCTCGGGGAGACCCAGTACTTC. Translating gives CASSWTLGETQYF.

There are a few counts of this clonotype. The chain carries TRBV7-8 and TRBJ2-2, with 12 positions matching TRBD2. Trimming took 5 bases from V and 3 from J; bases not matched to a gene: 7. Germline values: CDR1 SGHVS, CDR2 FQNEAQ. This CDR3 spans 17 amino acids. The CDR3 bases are TGTGCCAGCAGCCCAGGACTAGCGGGGCGGTACACCGGGGAGCTGTTTTTT. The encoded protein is CASSPGLAGRYTGELFF.

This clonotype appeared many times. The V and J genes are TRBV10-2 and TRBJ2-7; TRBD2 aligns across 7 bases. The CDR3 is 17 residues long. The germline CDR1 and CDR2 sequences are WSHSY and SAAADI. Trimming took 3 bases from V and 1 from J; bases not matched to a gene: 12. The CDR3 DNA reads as TGCGCCAGCAGTGACACTCCTCAGCGGGGATCATCCTACGAGCAGTACTTC. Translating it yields CASSDTPQRGSSYEQYF.

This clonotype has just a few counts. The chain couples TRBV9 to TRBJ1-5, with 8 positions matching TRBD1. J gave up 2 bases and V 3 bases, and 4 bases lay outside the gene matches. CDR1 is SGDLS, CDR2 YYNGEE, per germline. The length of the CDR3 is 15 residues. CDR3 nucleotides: TGTGCCAGCAGCGAATCGGGACAGGGCAATCAGCCCCAGCATTTT. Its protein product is CASSESGQGNQPQHF.

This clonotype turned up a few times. This CDR3 is CASSLGSGSDTQYF. CDR3 DNA sequence: TGTGCCAGCAGCTTAGGGTCGGGGTCAGATACGCAGTATTTT. The rearrangement links TRBV7-8 to TRBJ2-3, with D tentatively TRBD2 (5 bases). V was pared by 1 base and J by 4 bases, with 9 bases between. This CDR3 comprises 14 residues. The germline V gene encodes CDR1 SGHVS and CDR2 FQNEAQ.

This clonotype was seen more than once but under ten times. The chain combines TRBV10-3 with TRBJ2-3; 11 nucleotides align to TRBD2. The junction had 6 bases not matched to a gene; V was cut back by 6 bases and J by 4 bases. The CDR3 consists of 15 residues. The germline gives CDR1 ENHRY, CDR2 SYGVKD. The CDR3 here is CAIRFSGGAPDTQYF. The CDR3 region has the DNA TGTGCCATCAGGTTTAGCGGGGGGGCCCCAGATACGCAGTATTTT.

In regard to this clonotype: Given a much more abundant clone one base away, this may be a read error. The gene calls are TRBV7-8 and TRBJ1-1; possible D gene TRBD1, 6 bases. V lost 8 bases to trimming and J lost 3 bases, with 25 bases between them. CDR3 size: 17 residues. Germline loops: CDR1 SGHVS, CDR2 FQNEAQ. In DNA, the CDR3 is TGTGCCAGCCCACCATCCCGGGGGCACGCGTTGGACACTGAAGCTTTCTTT. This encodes CASPPSRGHALDTEAFF.